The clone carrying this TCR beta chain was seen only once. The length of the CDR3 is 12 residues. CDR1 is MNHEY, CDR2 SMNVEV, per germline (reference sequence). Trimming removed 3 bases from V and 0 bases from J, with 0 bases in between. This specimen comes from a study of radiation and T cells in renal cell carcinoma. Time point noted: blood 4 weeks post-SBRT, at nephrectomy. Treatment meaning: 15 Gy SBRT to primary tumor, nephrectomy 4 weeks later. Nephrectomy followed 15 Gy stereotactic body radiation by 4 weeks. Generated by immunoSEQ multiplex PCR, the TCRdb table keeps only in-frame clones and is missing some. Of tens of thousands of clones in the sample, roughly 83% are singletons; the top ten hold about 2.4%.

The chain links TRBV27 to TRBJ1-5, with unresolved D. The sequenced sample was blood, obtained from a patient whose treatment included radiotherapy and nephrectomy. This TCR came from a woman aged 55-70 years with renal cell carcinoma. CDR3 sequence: CASSFSNQPQHF. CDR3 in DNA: TGTGCCAGCAGTTTTAGCAATCAGCCCCAGCATTTT.